The subject of this entry is one T cell receptor (beta chain). This entry comes from a study of blood T cell repertoires in COVID-19. The overall study: Whether acute or convalescent, the COVID-19 samples came from the United States, Italy and Spain. The analysed material was cDNA or gDNA that came from T cells, B-cell-depleted T cells, or PBMCs.

Deletions cut 3 bases from V and 0 bases from J, with 9 bases between. This CDR3 comprises 15 residues. Germline V CDR1 and CDR2: LNHDA, SQIVND (reference sequence). Clones were sequenced by immunoSEQ multiplex PCR, and TCRdb holds only the in-frame ones, with some missing. The table records approximately 260,000 clones, roughly 90% of them present only once. Sequenced material: peripheral blood. The sequence was obtained from a man in his fifties or sixties who had recovered from COVID-19. The rearrangement joins TRBV19 to TRBJ1-3; D ambiguous. Here the CDR3 reads CASSIQRSSGNTIYF. The CDR3 DNA reads TGTGCCAGTAGTATCCAGCGTAGCTCTGGAAACACCATATATTTT. The full variable domain, completed using reference TRBV19 and TRBJ1-3, is DGGITQSPKYLFRKEGQNVTLSCEQNLNHDAMYWYRQDPGQGLRLIYYSQIVNDFQKGDIAEGYSVSREKKESFPLTVTSAQKNPTAFYLCASSIQRSSGNTIYFGEGSWLTVV.